A single sample is the source of the 17 T cell receptor beta chains below, sequenced in a study of tumour-infiltrating T cells in Burkitt lymphoma. The protocol was immunoSEQ multiplex PCR, while the TCRdb copy is restricted to in-frame clones and leaves out a portion. The sample records some 13,000 clones, over 75% being singletons. Input material: tumor tissue. These receptors came from a human donor with diffuse large B-cell lymphoma.

Concerning this clone itself: The same CDR3 arises from other DNA sequences in this sample as well. This chain links TRBV20-1 with TRBJ2-1; D not resolved. This CDR3 contains 10 residues. Per the germline V gene, CDR1 is DFQATT and CDR2 is SNEGSKA (reference sequence). V lost 6 bases to trimming and J lost 4 bases, with 4 bases between them. The CDR3 bases are TGCAGTGCCTCATACAATGAGCAGTTCTTC. Its translation: CSASYNEQFF.

This clone was counted once. The chain has TRBV6-1 and TRBJ1-5, with TRBD1 matching over 8 bases. Germline lookup yields CDR1 MNHNS and CDR2 SASEGT. CDR3 length: 17 residues. The J segment lost 4 bases and the V segment lost 1 base, leaving 9 bases of the junction unmatched. CDR3 amino acids: CASSEGQGNPINQPQHF. The CDR3, as DNA: TGTGCCAGCAGTGAAGGACAGGGGAACCCTATAAATCAGCCCCAGCATTTT.

The V call is TRBV11-1, the J call TRBJ2-3; 13 nucleotides agree with TRBD2. This CDR3 has 16 residues. Germline CDR1 SGHAT, CDR2 FQDESV (reference sequence). After removal of 5 bases from V and 5 bases from J, the junction contained 7 bases not matched to a gene. The CDR3 DNA sequence: TGTGCCAGCAGCCCTCGACTAGCGGGGGGCCTAGATACGCAGTATTTT. This codes for CASSPRLAGGLDTQYF.

The genes are TRBV7-9 and TRBJ2-7; D is uncertain. Germline CDR1 is SEHNR and CDR2 is FQNEAQ (reference sequence). Trimming took off 0 bases at V and 2 bases at J, with 14 bases between the two ends. This CDR3 spans 16 amino acids. CDR3 amino acids: CASSLAVGQETYEQYF. The CDR3 nucleotides are TGTGCCAGCAGCTTAGCGGTAGGGCAGGAGACCTACGAGCAGTACTTC.

The rearrangement joins TRBV27 to TRBJ2-3; D not certain. Germline values: CDR1 MNHEY, CDR2 SMNVEV (reference sequence). V dropped 2 bases and J dropped 1 base, with 7 bases sitting between them. The CDR3 runs to 14 residues. The CDR3 DNA sequence: TGTGCCAGCAGTTTAGCCTGGGGCACAGATACGCAGTATTTT. It specifies CASSLAWGTDTQYF.

In the case of this clone: Germline and junction disagree at one end, which may indicate a read error. This chain joins TRBV5-1 and TRBJ1-3; D perhaps matches TRBD1 (6 bases). The CDR3 runs 15 residues. The V gene's germline CDR1 is SGHRS and CDR2 YFSETQ. CDR3 loop: CASSLVAGEGNIIYF. Written as DNA, the CDR3 is TGCGCCAGCAGCTTGGTTGCAGGGGAAGGAAACATCATATATTTT. Filled out from reference TRBV5-1 and TRBJ1-3, the complete variable domain reads KAGVTQTPRYLIKTRGQQVTLSCSPISGHRSVSWYQQTPGQGLQFLFEYFSETQRNKGNFPGRFSGRQFSNSRSEMNVSTLELGDSALYLCASSLVAGEGNIIYFGEGSWLTVV.

The V and J genes are TRBV9 and TRBJ2-7; 7 nucleotides align to TRBD1. The ends lost 3 bases at V and 0 bases at J; junction bases unmatched: 9. Looked up from germline, CDR1 is SGDLS and CDR2 is YYNGEE. This CDR3 has 16 amino acids. As DNA, the CDR3 is TGTGCCAGCAGCGGCGCTCAGGGACAGCCCTCCTACGAGCAGTACTTC. This codes for CASSGAQGQPSYEQYF.

The CDR3: CASSVGTSGRASNEQYF. CDR3 bases: TGCGCCAGCAGCGTCGGGACTAGCGGGAGGGCCAGCAACGAGCAGTACTTC. The chain employs TRBV5-1 and TRBJ2-7; TRBD2 aligns across 16 bases. The trim removed 4 bases at V and 5 bases at J, leaving 9 bases unmatched. The germline gives CDR1 SGHRS, CDR2 YFSETQ. The CDR3 runs to 17 residues.

The rearrangement uses TRBV20-1 and TRBJ1-1; no clear D gene. The CDR3 totals 11 residues. V dropped 2 bases and J dropped 11 bases, with 12 bases sitting between them. Germline V lookup: CDR1 DFQATT, CDR2 SNEGSKA (reference sequence). CDR3 loop: CSARHGPGAFF. The CDR3 DNA follows: TGCAGTGCTAGACACGGACCCGGGGCTTTCTTT.

The V call is TRBV7-2, the J call TRBJ2-5, with 7 bases lining up with TRBD1. The end of the DNA fits TRBJ2-7 better, so the J call may be wrong. CDR3 size: 15 residues. Germline CDR1 is SGHTA and CDR2 is FQGNSA. Here the CDR3 DNA reads TGTGCCAGCAGCTTAACCCGACAGGGACCCTACGAGCAGTACTTC. Protein sequence: CASSLTRQGPYEQYF.

The chain uses TRBV2 and TRBJ1-2; D might be TRBD1 (5 bases). Trimming took off 5 bases at V and 4 bases at J, with 11 bases between the two ends. Germline V CDR1 and CDR2: SNHLY, FYNNEI. The CDR3 runs 13 residues. The CDR3 nucleotides are TGTGCCAGCAGTCCGGGACTGACCTATGGCTACACCTTC. This sequence encodes CASSPGLTYGYTF.

The chain joins TRBV4-3 to TRBJ2-6; TRBD1 aligns across 8 bases. In germline, CDR1 is LGHNA, CDR2 YSLEER. CDR3 size: 15 residues. The trim removed 3 bases at V and 4 bases at J, leaving 2 bases unmatched. CDR3 coding DNA: TGCGCCAGCAGCCAGACAGGGGCCGGGGCCAACGTCCTGACTTTC. It yields the protein CASSQTGAGANVLTF.

This chain connects TRBV13 to TRBJ2-1, with D uncertain. Germline V gene data show CDR1 as PRHDT and CDR2 as FYEKMQ (reference sequence). The CDR3 is 13 residues long. Deletions cut 5 bases from V and 4 bases from J, with 9 bases between. The CDR3 loop is CASSLGIYNEQFF. For the CDR3, the DNA is TGTGCCAGCAGCCTGGGGATTTACAATGAGCAGTTCTTC.

The chain couples TRBV7-8 to TRBJ2-1; 9 bases are shared with TRBD2. The germline V gene has CDR1 SGHVS and CDR2 FQNEAQ. V shed 5 bases, J shed 0 bases, and the junction held 11 bases outside the gene matches. This CDR3 contains 18 residues. The CDR3 DNA sequence: TGTGCCAGCAGCCCCCCAGGACTAGCGAGTCTCTCCTACAATGAGCAGTTCTTC. Amino acids: CASSPPGLASLSYNEQFF.

This clone was observed once. The chain links TRBV29-1 to TRBJ1-1, with 9 bases matching TRBD1. This CDR3 spans 12 amino acids. Germline CDR1 reads SQVTM; CDR2 reads ANQGSEA. V shed 6 bases, J shed 10 bases, and the junction held 9 bases outside the gene matches. The CDR3 DNA follows: TGCAGCGTGGTGACAGGGGGTCTCGGAGCTTTCTTT. Its protein is CSVVTGGLGAFF.

This chain uses TRBV5-6 with TRBJ2-6; possible D gene TRBD2, 5 bases. CDR3 size: 15 residues. V was trimmed by 3 bases and J by 13 bases, leaving 20 bases between them. In germline, CDR1 is SGHDT, CDR2 YYEEEE. CDR3 sequence reads: CASSSAGGQKGVLTF. The DNA of the CDR3 is TGTGCCAGCAGCTCTGCGGGCGGGCAGAAAGGGGTCCTGACTTTC.

The sample holds one count of this clone. The chain joins TRBV14 to TRBJ2-5; 8 bases fit TRBD1. The CDR3 totals 13 residues. Germline loops: CDR1 SGHDN, CDR2 FVKESK. The V segment lost 1 base and the J segment 8 bases; nucleotides outside the gene matches: 3. In DNA form, the CDR3 reads TGTGCCAGCAGCCAAGGGACAGGGTTCACCCAGTACTTC. Translation: CASSQGTGFTQYF.